One TCR beta chain is described in this entry. Its specificity is not known. There are 14 residues in the CDR3. Germline loops: CDR1 MDHEN, CDR2 SYDVKM. V shed 6 bases, J shed 7 bases, and the junction held 6 bases outside the gene matches. Sequenced by immunoSEQ multiplex PCR; TCRdb stores in-frame clones only, minus some. Of approximately 92,000 clones in the sample, roughly four fifths were seen once. This sample is part of a study of cytotoxic CD8 clonotypes in ibrutinib-treated CLL. Study-wide background: Across the patients, roughly 10 were relapsed/refractory, around 16 treatment-naive and about 18 IGHV unmutated. Partial responders around 24, complete 2; roughly 12 progressed and 14 stayed in remission by median about 5.5 years.

Overall study results and limits: Private clonotypes, not public ones, expanded at ibrutinib response. Clonality (at baseline) was higher than in age-matched healthy donors and tracked circulating CD8+ T-cell counts.

This TCR derives from a human donor with chronic lymphocytic leukemia. The genes are TRBV28 and TRBJ2-3; 11 nucleotides line up with TRBD2. Here the sequenced sample was PBMCs, taken after 24 months of ibrutinib treatment. The CDR3 DNA reads TGTGCCAGCAGGGGTAGCGGGAGGGTGAATACGCAGTATTTT. It encodes CASRGSGRVNTQYF.